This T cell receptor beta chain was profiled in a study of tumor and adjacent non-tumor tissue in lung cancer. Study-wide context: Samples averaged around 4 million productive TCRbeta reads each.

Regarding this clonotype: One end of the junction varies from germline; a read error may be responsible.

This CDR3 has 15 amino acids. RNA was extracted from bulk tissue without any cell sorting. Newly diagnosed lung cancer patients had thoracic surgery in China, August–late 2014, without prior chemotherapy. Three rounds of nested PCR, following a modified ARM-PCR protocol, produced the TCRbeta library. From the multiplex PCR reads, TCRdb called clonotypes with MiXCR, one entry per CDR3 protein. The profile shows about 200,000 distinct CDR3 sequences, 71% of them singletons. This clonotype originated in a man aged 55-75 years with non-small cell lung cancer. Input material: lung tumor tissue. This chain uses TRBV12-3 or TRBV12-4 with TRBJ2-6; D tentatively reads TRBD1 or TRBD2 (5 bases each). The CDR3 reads CASIQGRSGSNLLTF. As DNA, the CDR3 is TGTGCCAGCATCCAGGGACGATCTGGGTCCAACCTCCTGACTTTC.